This T cell receptor (beta chain) was found in a study of Graves' ophthalmopathy and Graves' hyperthyroidism. Study at large: Peripheral blood samples were taken at initial diagnosis, before any treatment.

Stable hyperthyroidism was defined by absence of ophthalmopathy within 18 months of follow-up. The study recruited hyperthyroidism patients aged 18 to 65 who were newly diagnosed, under 2 months' duration. Notes on this clonotype: A junction boundary mismatches the germline segment, possibly from a read error.

TCR beta CDR3 amplification used RNA transcripts. HTBI primers served in a first-round RT-PCR, which a second-round multiplex PCR followed. TCRdb ran MiXCR on the multiplex PCR reads and lists one entry per CDR3 protein. The data hold under 800,000 distinct CDR3 sequences, with 20% to 25% observed a single time. Germline assignment: CDR1 MNHEY and CDR2 SVGAGI. The CDR3 consists of 15 residues. Sequenced: peripheral blood. The receptor was isolated from a young woman with stable Graves' hyperthyroidism. Some clones in this sample may be carry-over from other donors' samples. The chain recombines TRBV6-5 with TRBJ1-1; 9 bases map to TRBD1. This chain's CDR3 is CASSYRQGGKTEACF. Here the CDR3 DNA reads TGTGCCAGCAGTTATAGACAGGGGGGGAAAACTGAAGCTTGCTTT.